This TCR beta chain originates from a study of T cells after yellow fever vaccination. Study-wide points: The CD4 and CD8 compartments had a small share of their clonotypes in common. Weaker overall, the secondary response nonetheless peaked faster (day 5 versus 15).

For this clonotype: Its antigen is not identified.

The TCR cDNA carried a universal primer site and UMIs from 5'RACE template switching. Each CDR3 protein is one row after TCRdb ran MiXCR on the 5' RACE reads. The sample gives some 350,000 distinct CDR3 sequences, roughly 8.7% of which show up once; more than 15% is in the top ten. This clonotype was obtained from a man between 18 and 35 years old who received the YFV17D yellow fever vaccine. The input for sequencing was PBMCs, taken on the day of the first yellow fever vaccination.

The CDR3 sequence: CATSRGSGANVLTF. The CDR3 region has the DNA TGTGCCACCAGCCGAGGCTCTGGGGCCAACGTCCTGACTTTC. This rearrangement joins TRBV24-1 to TRBJ2-6, with unresolved D. This CDR3 spans 14 amino acids. The V and J ends lost 7 bases and 0 bases respectively, with 6 bases between them. The germline gives CDR1 KGHDR, CDR2 SFDVKD.